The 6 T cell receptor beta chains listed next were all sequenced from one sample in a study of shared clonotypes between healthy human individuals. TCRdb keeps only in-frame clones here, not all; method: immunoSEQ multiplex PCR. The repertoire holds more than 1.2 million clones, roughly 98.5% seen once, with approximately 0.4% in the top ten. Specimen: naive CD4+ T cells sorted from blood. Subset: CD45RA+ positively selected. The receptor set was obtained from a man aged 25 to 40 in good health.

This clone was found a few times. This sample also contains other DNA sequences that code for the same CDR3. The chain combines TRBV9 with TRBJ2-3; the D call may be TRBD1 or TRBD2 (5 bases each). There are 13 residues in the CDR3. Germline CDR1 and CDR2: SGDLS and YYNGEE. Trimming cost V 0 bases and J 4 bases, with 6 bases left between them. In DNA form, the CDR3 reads TGTGCCAGCAGCGTAGTGGGGGCAGATACGCAGTATTTT. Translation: CASSVVGADTQYF.

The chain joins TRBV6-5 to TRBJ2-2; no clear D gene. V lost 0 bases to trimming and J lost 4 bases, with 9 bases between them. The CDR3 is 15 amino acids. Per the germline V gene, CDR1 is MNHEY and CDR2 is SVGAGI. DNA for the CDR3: TGTGCCAGCAGTTACTCGGGCAGTCCCACCGGGGAGCTGTTTTTT. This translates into CASSYSGSPTGELFF.

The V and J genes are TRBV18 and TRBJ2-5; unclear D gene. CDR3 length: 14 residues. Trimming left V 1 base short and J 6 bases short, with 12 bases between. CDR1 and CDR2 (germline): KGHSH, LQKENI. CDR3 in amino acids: CASSPLDREKTQYF. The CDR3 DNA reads TGTGCCAGCTCACCACTGGATAGGGAAAAGACCCAGTACTTC.

This CDR3 is CSVATSEKTQYF. In nucleotides, the CDR3 is TGCAGCGTTGCCACTAGCGAAAAGACCCAGTACTTC. The chain has TRBV29-1 and TRBJ2-5; TRBD2 agrees at 7 bases. Trimming removed 4 bases from V and 6 bases from J; junction bases left unmatched: 5. Germline values: CDR1 SQVTM, CDR2 ANQGSEA. The CDR3 consists of 12 residues.

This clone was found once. The CDR3 nucleotides read TGCGCCAGCAGCTTGGAGGCGGGAGGGGAGACCCAGTACTTC. Its protein is CASSLEAGGETQYF. J is TRBJ2-5 and V is TRBV5-1; TRBD2 aligns across 9 bases. CDR3 length: 14 residues. V dropped 0 bases and J dropped 5; count of bases not matched to a gene: 2. Germline-derived CDR1 and CDR2 are SGHRS and YFSETQ.

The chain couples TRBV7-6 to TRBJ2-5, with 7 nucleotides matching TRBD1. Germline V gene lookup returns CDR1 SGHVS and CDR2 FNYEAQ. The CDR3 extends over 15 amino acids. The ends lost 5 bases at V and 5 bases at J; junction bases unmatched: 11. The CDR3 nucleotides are TGTGCCAGCAGCGAGAAAGGACAGGCCGTGGAGACCCAGTACTTC. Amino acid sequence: CASSEKGQAVETQYF.